One sample yielded the 32 T cell receptor beta chains listed below, sequenced in a study of blood T cell repertoires in COVID-19. Profiled with immunoSEQ multiplex PCR; TCRdb holds only in-frame clones, not every one. The data contain roughly 220,000 clones, more than 65% of them seen just once; the ten biggest clones take up 3%. Material for sequencing was peripheral blood. The receptor source for this set is a woman in her 30s who had recovered from COVID-19.

The V gene is TRBV28, the J gene TRBJ1-2, with D possibly being TRBD1 (5 bases). Germline V gene lookup returns CDR1 MDHEN and CDR2 SYDVKM. The CDR3 extends over 14 amino acids. The V and J ends lost 3 bases and 7 bases respectively, with 15 bases between them. The CDR3: CASSFPSLTVGYTF. Written as DNA, the CDR3 is TGTGCCAGCAGTTTTCCCTCTTTGACAGTTGGCTACACCTTC.

This sequence joins TRBV6-5 and TRBJ2-1, with D maybe TRBD1 (6 bases). CDR1 is MNHEY, CDR2 SVGAGI, per germline. Trimming removed 0 bases from V and 11 bases from J, with 14 bases in between. The CDR3 totals 14 residues. Written as DNA, the CDR3 is TGTGCCAGCAGTTACTCGCATTCCCAGGGGAAGCAGTTCTTC. Translation gives CASSYSHSQGKQFF.

This chain links TRBV5-4 with TRBJ2-1; 9 bases are shared with TRBD2. This CDR3 region has 15 residues. Germline V gene data show CDR1 as SGHNT and CDR2 as YYREEE (reference sequence). The V gene end was trimmed by 5 bases and the J gene end by 7 bases; junction bases not matched to a gene: 10. The CDR3 nucleotides are TGTGCCAGCAGTTCGTTTAGCGGGAGCCGAAATGAGCAGTTCTTC. This sequence encodes CASSSFSGSRNEQFF. Using reference TRBV5-4 and TRBJ2-1 for the parts outside the CDR3, the full variable domain is ETGVTQSPTHLIKTRGQQVTLRCSSQSGHNTVSWYQQALGQGPQFIFQYYREEENGRGNFPPRFSGLQFPNYSSELNVNALELDDSALYLCASSSFSGSRNEQFFGPGTRLTVL.

The chain couples TRBV5-1 to TRBJ2-7; D possibly corresponds to TRBD2 (5 bases). The CDR3 has 12 amino acids. Trimming stripped 6 bases from V and 4 bases from J, with 11 bases between. The V gene's germline CDR1 is SGHRS and CDR2 YFSETQ. CDR3 sequence: CASNSGVYEQYF. Written as DNA, the CDR3 is TGCGCCAGCAACTCCGGGGTATACGAGCAGTACTTC.

CDR3 sequence reads: CAISPTGLNTEAFF. The DNA of the CDR3 is TGTGCCATCAGTCCGACAGGGCTGAACACTGAAGCTTTCTTT. The chain employs TRBV10-3 and TRBJ1-1; 7 bases align to TRBD1. From germline, CDR1 is ENHRY and CDR2 SYGVKD. V was clipped by 5 bases and J by 0 bases; unmatched bases: 3. The CDR3 runs to 14 residues.

The chain joins TRBV11-2 to TRBJ2-1, with 9 bases lining up with TRBD1. Germline CDR1 reads SGHAT; CDR2 reads FQNNGV. The CDR3 consists of 16 residues. J lost 5 bases, V lost 2 bases, and 7 bases had no gene match. The CDR3 sequence: CASSLRPGQGHNEQFF. CDR3 bases: TGTGCCAGCAGCTTACGACCAGGACAGGGGCACAATGAGCAGTTCTTC. The variable domain in full, with the rest retrieved from reference TRBV11-2 and TRBJ2-1, is EAGVAQSPRYKIIEKRQSVAFWCNPISGHATLYWYQQILGQGPKLLIQFQNNGVVDDSQLPKDRFSAERLKGVDSTLKIQPAKLEDSAVYLCASSLRPGQGHNEQFFGPGTRLTVL.

The chain recombines TRBV13 with TRBJ1-2; 10 nucleotides match TRBD1. This CDR3 comprises 16 residues. Losses at the gene ends were 5 bases for V and 4 bases for J; bases not matched to a gene: 10. Germline values: CDR1 PRHDT, CDR2 FYEKMQ (reference sequence). CDR3 loop: CASSPYGQGVVYGYTF. The CDR3 nucleotides are TGTGCCAGCAGCCCCTATGGACAGGGGGTAGTCTATGGCTACACCTTC.

This rearrangement joins TRBV9 to TRBJ1-4, with D maybe TRBD1 (5 bases). The CDR3 is 14 residues long. In germline, CDR1 is SGDLS, CDR2 YYNGEE. The V gene lost 0 bases and the J gene lost 7 bases, with 10 bases spanning the gap. In DNA, the CDR3 is TGTGCCAGCAGCGTAGGTGTGACAGTTGAAAAACTGTTTTTT. It yields the protein CASSVGVTVEKLFF.

The table lists this clone with a count of one. V gene TRBV6-2 or TRBV6-3 combines with J gene TRBJ1-5; D is unresolved. Germline lookup yields CDR1 MNHEY and CDR2 SVGEGT. Trimming left V 0 bases short and J 7 bases short, with 4 bases between. This CDR3 is 12 amino acids long. The CDR3 DNA follows: TGTGCCAGCAGTTACTCTCTCCAGCCCCAGCATTTT. This gives the protein CASSYSLQPQHF.

The chain is built from TRBV5-4 and TRBJ2-3, with 14 nucleotides matching TRBD2. Germline V gene lookup returns CDR1 SGHNT and CDR2 YYREEE (reference sequence). This CDR3 has 17 residues. The J segment lost 7 bases and the V segment lost 3 bases, leaving 10 bases of the junction unmatched. The CDR3 is CASSSGLAGDLRYTQYF. CDR3 DNA sequence: TGTGCCAGCAGCTCGGGACTAGCGGGAGATCTCCGCTATACGCAGTATTTT.

The chain recombines TRBV30 with TRBJ2-7, with 8 bases matching TRBD2. Germline V gene lookup returns CDR1 GTSNPN and CDR2 SVGIG (reference sequence). The length of the CDR3 is 12 residues. Trimming cost V 7 bases and J 3 bases; bases outside gene matches: 5. DNA of the CDR3: TGTGCCTTAGCCGGGACTAGCTACGAGCAGTACTTC. Amino acids: CALAGTSYEQYF.

This clone was found a few times. The genes are TRBV7-9 and TRBJ2-4; a possible D gene is TRBD1 (6 bases). This CDR3 has 16 residues. Germline assignment: CDR1 SEHNR and CDR2 FQNEAQ (reference sequence). Deletions cut 5 bases from V and 1 base from J, with 15 bases between. The DNA of the CDR3 is TGTGCCAGCAGCCCAGTCGTAACAGGGGCCAAAAACATTCAGTACTTC. Encoded protein: CASSPVVTGAKNIQYF.

The chain combines TRBV18 with TRBJ2-1; tentative D call: TRBD2 (5 bases). In germline, CDR1 is KGHSH, CDR2 LQKENI. This CDR3 region has 15 residues. V was cut by 2 bases and J by 2 bases, with 10 bases left in between. Here the CDR3 reads CASSPDTGTYNEQFF. CDR3 DNA sequence: TGTGCCAGCTCACCAGATACGGGAACCTACAATGAGCAGTTCTTC.

The CDR3 region is CASSLGGTGFYEQYF. The CDR3 bases are TGCGCCAGCAGCTTGGGGGGAACAGGGTTTTACGAGCAGTACTTC. This sequence joins TRBV5-1 and TRBJ2-7; the D gene is possibly TRBD1 (6 bases). The V gene lost 0 bases and the J gene lost 4 bases, with 14 bases spanning the gap. Germline V gene sequence: CDR1 SGHRS, CDR2 YFSETQ. This CDR3 has 15 amino acids. Full variable domain (remainder filled in from reference TRBV5-1 and TRBJ2-7): KAGVTQTPRYLIKTRGQQVTLSCSPISGHRSVSWYQQTPGQGLQFLFEYFSETQRNKGNFPGRFSGRQFSNSRSEMNVSTLELGDSALYLCASSLGGTGFYEQYFGPGTRLTVT.

V gene TRBV5-1 combines with J gene TRBJ2-5; tentatively, D is TRBD1 (5 bases). V lost 0 bases to trimming and J lost 2 bases, with 14 bases between them. CDR1 is SGHRS, CDR2 YFSETQ, per germline. The length of the CDR3 is 16 residues. CDR3 residues: CASSLVPGINQETQYF. The CDR3 bases are TGCGCCAGCAGCTTGGTGCCAGGGATAAATCAAGAGACCCAGTACTTC.

This chain connects TRBV7-9 to TRBJ1-4; a weak D match, TRBD1 (6 bases). Germline CDR1 reads SEHNR; CDR2 reads FQNEAQ (reference sequence). The CDR3 has 15 amino acids. V shed 5 bases and J shed 0 bases, with 10 bases lying between them. CDR3 region: CASSQDSSTNEKLFF. The CDR3 region has the DNA TGTGCCAGCAGCCAGGACAGCTCAACTAATGAAAAACTGTTTTTT.

V and J are TRBV27 and TRBJ2-7, with 10 bases that match TRBD2. This CDR3 is 14 amino acids long. Germline assignment: CDR1 MNHEY and CDR2 SMNVEV (reference sequence). V lost 7 bases and J lost 0; bases outside the gene matches: 3. The CDR3 sequence: CASTRTSGSYEQYF. In nucleotides, the CDR3 is TGTGCCAGCACCCGGACTAGCGGCTCCTACGAGCAGTACTTC.

The rearrangement uses TRBV28 and TRBJ1-2; TRBD1 aligns across 10 bases. The V and J ends lost 6 bases and 3 bases, in that order; junction bases with no gene match: 7. The germline gives CDR1 MDHEN, CDR2 SYDVKM. This CDR3 region has 15 residues. CDR3 amino acids: CASRPTGGIDYGYTF. As DNA, the CDR3 is TGTGCCAGCAGACCGACAGGGGGCATCGACTATGGCTACACCTTC.

This rearrangement joins TRBV5-4 to TRBJ2-1, with D maybe TRBD1 (5 bases). V was trimmed by 0 bases and J by 0 bases, leaving 16 bases between them. The CDR3 length is 18 residues. Germline lookup yields CDR1 SGHNT and CDR2 YYREEE (reference sequence). The CDR3 is CASSLAVAGLNSYNEQFF. The CDR3 nucleotides read TGTGCCAGCAGCTTGGCCGTAGCAGGGTTGAACTCCTACAATGAGCAGTTCTTC.

CDR3 in DNA: TGTGCCAGCAGCCCGGGGGGACAGGGGGGACACGAGCAGTACTTC. Its protein is CASSPGGQGGHEQYF. The chain carries TRBV5-4 and TRBJ2-7, with 11 bases lining up with TRBD1. CDR1 and CDR2 from the germline V gene are SGHNT and YYREEE (reference sequence). V shed 4 bases and J 5 bases; nucleotides not matched to a gene: 8. The CDR3 consists of 15 residues.

The rearrangement uses TRBV14 and TRBJ2-1, with 8 nucleotides matching TRBD2. This CDR3 is 15 amino acids long. With 4 bases clipped from V and 5 bases from J, the junction kept 7 bases outside the gene matches. Germline assignment: CDR1 SGHDN and CDR2 FVKESK. The CDR3 DNA sequence: TGTGCCAGCAGCCGGAGCGGGAGCGGGAACAATGAGCAGTTCTTC. Protein sequence: CASSRSGSGNNEQFF.

This chain uses TRBV2 with TRBJ1-1, with 8 bases fitting TRBD1. The V segment lost 4 bases and the J segment 5 bases; nucleotides outside the gene matches: 9. Per germline, CDR1 SNHLY and CDR2 FYNNEI. The CDR3 runs to 15 residues. The CDR3 loop reads CASSAYRGADTEAFF. For the CDR3, the DNA is TGTGCCAGCAGTGCATACAGGGGGGCGGATACTGAAGCTTTCTTT.

Remarks on this clone: Other DNA sequences in the same sample also yield this CDR3. The chain couples TRBV10-3 to TRBJ2-3; 8 bases match TRBD1. This CDR3 region has 15 residues. CDR1 is ENHRY and CDR2 is SYGVKD in the germline V gene. V lost 7 bases and J lost 0; bases outside the gene matches: 6. The CDR3 is CAIKGTGASTDTQYF. CDR3 sequence (DNA): TGTGCCATCAAGGGGACAGGAGCTAGCACAGATACGCAGTATTTT.

The chain carries TRBV5-4 and TRBJ2-1, with TRBD2 as a possible D gene (5 bases). The CDR3 contains 11 residues. Germline CDR1 SGHNT, CDR2 YYREEE (reference sequence). V dropped 5 bases and J dropped 8 bases, with 8 bases sitting between them. CDR3 coding DNA: TGTGCCAGCAGGAAGGGAGATGAGCAGTTCTTC. It is translated as CASRKGDEQFF.

V and J are TRBV19 and TRBJ1-2; perhaps TRBD1 as D (6 bases). The CDR3 has 13 amino acids. Trimming took 8 bases from V and 2 from J, leaving 12 bases between them. Per the germline V gene, CDR1 is LNHDA and CDR2 is SQIVND (reference sequence). The CDR3 sequence: CASSIRGNYGYTF. In nucleotides, the CDR3 is TGTGCCAGTTCAATAAGGGGGAACTATGGCTACACCTTC.

The chain couples TRBV20-1 to TRBJ2-7; no firm D call. Trimming took 3 bases from V and 2 from J, leaving 8 bases between them. CDR1 is DFQATT and CDR2 is SNEGSKA in the germline V gene (reference sequence). The CDR3 spans 12 residues. The chain's CDR3 is CSASASAYEQYF. The DNA for the CDR3 is TGCAGTGCTAGTGCCAGCGCCTACGAGCAGTACTTC.

V usage is TRBV7-8 and J usage is TRBJ2-1, with a tentative D call TRBD1 (6 bases). The germline V gene has CDR1 SGHVS and CDR2 FQNEAQ. V was pared by 4 bases and J by 0 bases, with 10 bases between. The CDR3 covers 15 residues. In nucleotides, the CDR3 is TGTGCCAGCAGCTGGCGGACAGCCTCCTACAATGAGCAGTTCTTC. Its translation: CASSWRTASYNEQFF.

V usage is TRBV11-3 and J usage is TRBJ2-1; 13 bases fit TRBD2. CDR1 SGHNT and CDR2 YENEEA come from the germline V gene. The CDR3 runs to 17 residues. V trimming: 4 bases; J trimming: 6 bases; junction bases outside the gene matches: 9. CDR3 amino acids: CASSSGLAGDRANEQFF. CDR3 nucleotide sequence: TGTGCCAGCAGCTCAGGACTAGCGGGAGATAGGGCCAATGAGCAGTTCTTC.

The CDR3 here is CAAPGGGLHTEAFF. The CDR3 DNA sequence: TGTGCTGCACCTGGGGGGGGGCTGCACACTGAAGCTTTCTTT. The chain joins TRBV28 to TRBJ1-1, with D perhaps TRBD1 (6 bases). This CDR3 contains 14 residues. Per the germline V gene, CDR1 is MDHEN and CDR2 is SYDVKM. The full variable domain, rest sourced from reference TRBV28 and TRBJ1-1, is DVKVTQSSRYLVKRTGEKVFLECVQDMDHENMFWYRQDPGLGLRLIYFSYDVKMKEKGDIPEGYSVSREKKERFSLILESASTNQTSMYLCAAPGGGLHTEAFFGQGTRLTVV.

This clone occurred a few times. The V call is TRBV27, the J call TRBJ1-1; 7 bases line up with TRBD1. CDR1 is MNHEY and CDR2 is SMNVEV in the germline V gene (reference sequence). V lost 2 bases, J lost 3 bases, and 3 bases stayed unmatched. The CDR3 consists of 14 residues. The CDR3: CASSLPGTDTEAFF. The CDR3 DNA reads TGTGCCAGCAGTTTACCCGGGACAGACACTGAAGCTTTCTTT.

The rearrangement links TRBV10-3 to TRBJ1-2; 11 nucleotides line up with TRBD1. Germline V gene lookup returns CDR1 ENHRY and CDR2 SYGVKD. The CDR3 consists of 17 residues. V shed 3 bases and J 0 bases; nucleotides not matched to a gene: 6. The CDR3 nucleotides read TGTGCCATCAGTGATCGGGACAGGGGGGTAGCTAACTATGGCTACACCTTC. It translates to CAISDRDRGVANYGYTF.

J is TRBJ2-1 and V is TRBV5-1, with D unclear. The CDR3 extends over 15 amino acids. Trimming left V 4 bases short and J 6 bases short, with 17 bases between. Germline values: CDR1 SGHRS, CDR2 YFSETQ. CDR3: CASSGPAQAVNEQFF. CDR3 bases: TGCGCCAGCAGCGGCCCCGCCCAGGCAGTCAATGAGCAGTTCTTC. The whole variable domain, remainder taken from reference TRBV5-1 and TRBJ2-1, is KAGVTQTPRYLIKTRGQQVTLSCSPISGHRSVSWYQQTPGQGLQFLFEYFSETQRNKGNFPGRFSGRQFSNSRSEMNVSTLELGDSALYLCASSGPAQAVNEQFFGPGTRLTVL.